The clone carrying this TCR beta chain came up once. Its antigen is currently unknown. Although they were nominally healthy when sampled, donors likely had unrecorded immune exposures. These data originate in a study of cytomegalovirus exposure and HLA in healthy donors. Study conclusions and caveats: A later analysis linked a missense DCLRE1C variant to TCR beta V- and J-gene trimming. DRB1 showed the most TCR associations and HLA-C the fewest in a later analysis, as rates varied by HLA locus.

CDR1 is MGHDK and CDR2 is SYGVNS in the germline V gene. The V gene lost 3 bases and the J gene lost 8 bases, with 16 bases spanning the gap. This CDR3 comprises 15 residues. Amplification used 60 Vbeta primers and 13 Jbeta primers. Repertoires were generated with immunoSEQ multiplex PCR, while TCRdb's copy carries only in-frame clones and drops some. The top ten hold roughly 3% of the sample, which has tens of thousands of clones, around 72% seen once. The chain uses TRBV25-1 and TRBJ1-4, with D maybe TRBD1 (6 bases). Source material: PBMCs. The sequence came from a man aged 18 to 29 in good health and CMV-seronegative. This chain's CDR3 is CASSDSPPQGEKLFF. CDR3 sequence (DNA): TGTGCCAGCAGTGATTCACCTCCACAGGGAGAAAAACTGTTTTTT. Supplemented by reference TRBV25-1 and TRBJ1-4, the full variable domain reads EADIYQTPRYLVIGTGKKITLECSQTMGHDKMYWYQQDPGMELHLIHYSYGVNSTEKGDLSSESTVSRIRTEHFPLTLESARPSHTSQYLCASSDSPPQGEKLFFGSGTQLSVL.